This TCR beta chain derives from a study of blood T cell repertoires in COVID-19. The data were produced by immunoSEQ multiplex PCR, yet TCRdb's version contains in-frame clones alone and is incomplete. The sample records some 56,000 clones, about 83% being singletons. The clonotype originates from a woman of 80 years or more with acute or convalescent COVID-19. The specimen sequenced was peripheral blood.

The CDR3 reads CASSLTGLAGGSTDTQYF. The CDR3, as DNA: TGTGCCAGCAGCCTCACGGGACTAGCGGGAGGGTCCACAGATACGCAGTATTTT. The V gene is TRBV3-1 (or the pseudogene TRBV3-2), the J gene TRBJ2-3; 16 bases are a match to TRBD2. Germline V lookup: CDR1 LGHDT, CDR2 YNNKEL (reference sequence). After removal of 4 bases from V and 2 bases from J, the junction contained 6 bases not matched to a gene. The CDR3 covers 18 residues.